This record covers a single T cell receptor (beta chain). This sample was included in a study of T cell changes during pregnancy in multiple sclerosis. TCRdb's copy holds only in-frame clones and misses some; the assay was immunoSEQ multiplex PCR. The sample lists fewer than 45,000 clones, approximately 89% occurring once. CDR1 SGHNT and CDR2 YENEEA come from the germline V gene. The CDR3 is 15 amino acids. V shed 1 base and J shed 2 bases, with 8 bases lying between them. The source material was CD4+ T cells from peripheral blood mononuclear cells, sampled after pregnancy. The J gene is TRBJ2-2, the V gene TRBV11-3, with a tentative D call TRBD1 (5 bases). The TCR sequence derives from a female donor in good health, enrolled as a control in a pregnancy study. Written as DNA, the CDR3 is TGTGCCAGCAGCTTAGGCCAGGGAAACACCGGGGAGCTGTTTTTT. It is translated as CASSLGQGNTGELFF. Combining the CDR3 with reference TRBV11-3 and TRBJ2-2 gives the whole variable domain EAGVVQSPRYKIIEKKQPVAFWCNPISGHNTLYWYLQNLGQGPELLIRYENEEAVDDSQLPKDRFSAERLKGVDSTLKIQPAELGDSAVYLCASSLGQGNTGELFFGEGSRLTVL.